This T cell receptor beta chain was sequenced in a study of T cell responses to AZD1222 COVID-19 vaccine. Study findings and constraints: Most donors were white British and more were female, and clonal diversity was possibly underestimated. Distributed over spike, vaccine-associated CD4 TCRs predominated at 160-218 and 743-854.

The CDR3 sequence is 12 residues long. CDR1 and CDR2 (germline): SEHNR, FQNEAQ (reference sequence). Between the trimmed V and J ends, which lost 5 bases and 6 bases, there was a span of 11 bases. As regards this clone: The antigen is not known.

Using immunoSEQ multiplex PCR, the repertoire was profiled, and TCRdb retains in-frame clones only, with some absent. The table has around 130,000 clones, more than 85% seen once. The TCR originated in an adult who received the AZD1222 COVID-19 vaccine. The sample consisted of peripheral blood, taken 28 days after the second AZD1222 dose. The rearrangement links TRBV7-9 to TRBJ2-7, with D unresolved. The CDR3 spells CASSPLMGEQYF. In nucleotides, the CDR3 is TGTGCCAGCAGCCCCCTGATGGGCGAGCAGTACTTC.